This TCR beta chain is drawn from a study of somatic mutations in cytotoxic T cells in rheumatoid arthritis. Broader study findings: Nothing was done to adjust for multiple comparisons when TRBV07 showed up slightly less in rheumatoid arthritis patients. In about an eighth of the 65 patients, the largest CD8+ clone exceeded 20% of CD8+ cells. Increasing age coincided with elevated CD8+ clonality among rheumatoid arthritis patients, though not among healthy controls.

Sequencing was performed with immunoSEQ multiplex PCR; in TCRdb, only in-frame clones are kept and a portion is missing. The sample yields roughly 10,000 clones, around four fifths seen once. Points on this clone: The antigen is undetermined.

The CDR3 is made up of 14 amino acids. V gave up 0 bases and J gave up 7 bases; unmatched junction bases: 6. Germline V CDR1 and CDR2: PRHDT, FYEKMQ (reference sequence). The clonotype originates from an adult with rheumatoid arthritis. The J gene is TRBJ2-7, the V gene TRBV13; 7 bases are a match to TRBD2. Sequenced: CD8+ T cells sorted from blood. The CDR3 bases are TGTGCCAGCAGCTTAGGGGCGGGAGTATTTGAGCAGTACTTC. This translates into CASSLGAGVFEQYF.